Below, 14 T cell receptor beta chains from the same sample are listed, as sequenced in a study of T-cell memory formation after mild COVID-19. From the 5' RACE reads, TCRdb called clonotypes with MiXCR, one entry per CDR3 protein. The table includes around 200,000 distinct CDR3 sequences, roughly a tenth detected once. Specimen: PBMCs or a T cell subset sorted from them (not recorded which). The source is a young man who had mild COVID-19 (a few samples of this study predate the infection). Cell type and time point are not known.

In its sample, this clonotype was seen a few times. The chain is built from TRBV12-3 or TRBV12-4 and TRBJ1-5; no clear D. V was clipped by 5 bases and J by 3 bases, with 11 bases between them. This CDR3 comprises 14 residues. The CDR3 sequence: CASSLRHTNQPQHF. In DNA form, the CDR3 reads TGTGCCAGCAGTCTCCGACATACCAATCAGCCCCAGCATTTT.

This clonotype turned up a few times. The chain couples TRBV4-3 to TRBJ2-5; D might be TRBD2 (7 bases). The germline gives CDR1 LGHNA, CDR2 YSLEER. The CDR3 totals 17 residues. V dropped 3 bases and J dropped 5 bases, with 22 bases sitting between them. In nucleotides, the CDR3 is TGCGCCAGCAGCCAGGTCGCGAGGGGGGGGTCTCTGGAGACCCAGTACTTC. Amino acids: CASSQVARGGSLETQYF.

This clonotype was detected only a few times. This chain joins TRBV7-2 and TRBJ2-4; D is possibly TRBD2 (5 bases). Germline V lookup: CDR1 SGHTA, CDR2 FQGNSA. This CDR3 comprises 15 residues. V gave up 5 bases and J gave up 0 bases, with 11 bases separating them. As DNA, the CDR3 is TGTGCCAGCAGCACAACACTAGGAGCCAAAAACATTCAGTACTTC. Translated: CASSTTLGAKNIQYF.

The CDR3 spells CATSGIRGWPQHF. CDR3 bases: TGTGCCACCAGTGGAATCAGGGGTTGGCCCCAGCATTTT. V gene TRBV24-1 combines with J gene TRBJ1-5, with D possibly being TRBD1 (6 bases). The germline V gene encodes CDR1 KGHDR and CDR2 SFDVKD. The CDR3 covers 13 residues. Trimming cost V 5 bases and J 9 bases, with 13 bases left between them.

This chain uses TRBV11-2 with TRBJ2-7; the match to TRBD1 covers 8 bases. The V gene end was trimmed by 1 base and the J gene end by 5 bases; junction bases not matched to a gene: 10. The V gene's germline CDR1 is SGHAT and CDR2 FQNNGV. The CDR3 extends over 16 amino acids. The CDR3 coding sequence is TGTGCCAGCAGCTTAGGGGCGACAGGGGCCGGCCACGAGCAGTACTTC. Translating it yields CASSLGATGAGHEQYF.

J is TRBJ2-5 and V is TRBV12-3 or TRBV12-4; 10 nucleotides align to TRBD1. J was trimmed by 5 bases and V by 4 bases; bases with no gene match: 4. The CDR3 has 14 amino acids. The CDR3 bases are TGTGCCAGCAGTTCGACAGGGGGCGCGGAGACCCAGTACTTC. Amino acid sequence: CASSSTGGAETQYF.

V gene TRBV25-1 combines with J gene TRBJ2-2, with 8 bases fitting TRBD1. CDR1 is MGHDK and CDR2 is SYGVNS in the germline V gene. This CDR3 region has 16 residues. Germline trimming cut 1 base from V and 0 bases from J; bases unmatched to any gene: 1. In nucleotides, the CDR3 is TGTGCCAGCAGTGAATCGACAGGGGCGAACACCGGGGAGCTGTTTTTT. Its protein is CASSESTGANTGELFF.

This sequence joins TRBV9 and TRBJ2-3; D possibly corresponds to TRBD1 (5 bases). Between the trimmed V and J ends, which lost 1 base and 10 bases, there was a span of 10 bases. This CDR3 is 12 amino acids long. Germline V lookup: CDR1 SGDLS, CDR2 YYNGEE. As DNA, the CDR3 is TGTGCCAGCAGCGTACAGGGTTCAGCGCAGTATTTT. Translation: CASSVQGSAQYF.

This clonotype was found a few times. CDR3 sequence (DNA): TGTGCCAGCAGCTCAAGCGGTTCTCGCTCCTACAATGAGCAGTTCTTC. Its protein is CASSSSGSRSYNEQFF. This sequence joins TRBV7-8 and TRBJ2-1; perhaps TRBD2 as D (5 bases). Germline assignment: CDR1 SGHVS and CDR2 FQNEAQ. The V gene lost 4 bases and the J gene lost 0 bases, with 13 bases spanning the gap. The CDR3 runs 16 residues.

This clonotype has only a few counts. This chain connects TRBV12-3 or TRBV12-4 to TRBJ1-5; D ambiguous. The ends were cut back, 4 bases at V and 4 bases at J, with 11 bases in the middle. The CDR3 length is 14 residues. This CDR3 is CASSSPTRNQPQHF. CDR3 nucleotide sequence: TGTGCCAGCAGTTCCCCAACACGAAATCAGCCCCAGCATTTT.

This clonotype came up many times. The chain combines TRBV5-1 with TRBJ1-1, with a possible D match to TRBD1 (5 bases). The CDR3 runs to 16 residues. V lost 4 bases and J lost 0, with 16 bases in between. The germline V gene has CDR1 SGHRS and CDR2 YFSETQ. The DNA for the CDR3 is TGCGCCAGCAGCCCCTGGACACAAGCTATGAACACTGAAGCTTTCTTT. Amino acids: CASSPWTQAMNTEAFF.

The chain combines TRBV7-3 with TRBJ1-1; D call uncertain. This CDR3 spans 13 amino acids. V was clipped by 0 bases and J by 4 bases, with 6 bases between them. Germline CDR1 reads SGHTA; CDR2 reads FQGTGA. This CDR3 reads CASSLTSVTEAFF. Here the CDR3 DNA reads TGTGCCAGCAGCTTAACATCGGTCACTGAAGCTTTCTTT.

The J gene is TRBJ1-5, the V gene TRBV20-1; D is unclear. Trimming shortened V by 3 bases and J by 0 bases, and 15 bases separated the two germline ends. This CDR3 contains 16 residues. The germline gives CDR1 DFQATT, CDR2 SNEGSKA (reference sequence). For the CDR3, the DNA is TGCAGTGCTAGTAGGGCAGGAGTTTATAGCAATCAGCCCCAGCATTTT. It encodes CSASRAGVYSNQPQHF.

The chain employs TRBV4-2 and TRBJ1-2; D remains ambiguous. Trimming stripped 0 bases from V and 2 bases from J, with 10 bases between. Germline assignment: CDR1 LGHNA and CDR2 YNFKEQ. This CDR3 has 15 residues. The CDR3 loop reads CASSQDLGGNYGYTF. CDR3 DNA: TGTGCCAGCAGCCAAGATCTGGGAGGGAACTATGGCTACACCTTC.